This T cell receptor (beta chain) was captured in a study of shared clonotypes between healthy human individuals. CD45RA+ naive and CD45RA-negative memory subsets were separated from CD4+ cells. Findings and limits, study-wide: Few donors limited the genetic and exposure-history diversity represented.

As to this clone: Antigen specificity is unknown.

TCRdb keeps only in-frame clones here, not all; method: immunoSEQ multiplex PCR. The data show around 720,000 clones, with 73% seen just once and 1.5% to 2% held by the top ten. Trimming removed 4 bases from V and 4 bases from J; junction bases left unmatched: 6. This CDR3 is built from 14 residues. CDR1 SGHNT and CDR2 YYREEE come from the germline V gene (reference sequence). The V and J genes are TRBV5-4 and TRBJ2-7, with TRBD1 identical over 9 bases. This sequence was found in a woman aged 25 to 45 in good health. Sequenced input: memory CD4+ T cells sorted from blood. Subset denoted: CD45RA-negative fraction. CDR3 region: CASSPGTGTYEQYF. The CDR3 region has the DNA TGTGCCAGCAGCCCCGGGACAGGGACTTACGAGCAGTACTTC.